Each of the 5 T cell receptor beta chains below was sequenced from the same sample in a study of Tregs in tolerant kidney transplant recipients. The method was immunoSEQ multiplex PCR; TCRdb's version includes in-frame clones alone and lacks a portion of them. The listing records 30,000 or so clones. The sample here was CD8+ T cells from blood, taken before the transplant. The receptors stem from a human donor who received a combined kidney and bone marrow transplant.

Concerning this clone: The CDR3 goes on 3 residues after the read ends, and that part is filled in from the germline J gene. The chain employs TRBV6-1 and TRBJ2-1, with TRBD2 as a possible D gene (5 bases). The CDR3 length is 15 residues. Between the trimmed V and J ends, which lost 2 bases and 8 bases, there was a span of 16 bases. Germline lookup yields CDR1 MNHNS and CDR2 SASEGT. Incomplete CDR3 DNA: TGTGCCAGCAGTGAACCCTCCCCTAGCAGGCATGAG. Amino acids: CASSEPSPSRHE. The entire CDR3 reads CASSEPSPSRHEQFF.

Its frequency marks this clone as medium-sized. The read is 3 residues too short to cover the CDR3 end, so that end is filled in from the germline J gene. J is TRBJ1-1 and V is TRBV6-2 or TRBV6-3; D ambiguous. The germline V gene encodes CDR1 MNHEY and CDR2 SVGEGT. The CDR3 is made up of 12 amino acids. Trimming took off 4 bases at V and 6 bases at J, with 9 bases between the two ends. CDR3 DNA, as far as it was read: TGTGCCAGCAGTTTTGAGGGTCCTGAA. This encodes CASSFEGPE. The whole CDR3 sequence is CASSFEGPEAFF.

CDR3 residues: CASSSHLSAGELFF. Partial CDR3 DNA: TGTGCCAGCAGCTCTCACTTAAGCGCCGGGGAG. The J gene is TRBJ2-2, the V gene TRBV11-3; D is unresolved. The sequence runs out 3 residues before the end of the CDR3; the remainder is reconstructed from the germline J gene. The germline V and J ends were trimmed by 4 bases and 6 bases, with 12 bases remaining between them. CDR3 length: 14 residues. Per the germline V gene, CDR1 is SGHNT and CDR2 is YENEEA.

Concerning this clone: The CDR3 is cut off 3 residues early in the read; its end comes from the germline J gene. The chain has TRBV20-1 and TRBJ2-1, with 9 bases fitting TRBD2. Unmatched junction bases numbered 3, after V lost 5 bases and J lost 7 bases. Looked up from germline, CDR1 is DFQATT and CDR2 is SNEGSKA (reference sequence). This CDR3 is built from 12 residues. The sequenced part of the CDR3 DNA is TGCAGTGCTCTGGCGGGGGGGAATGAG. Amino acid sequence: CSALAGGNE. The whole CDR3 protein is CSALAGGNEQFF.

On this clone itself: The sequence runs out 3 residues before the end of the CDR3; the remainder is reconstructed from the germline J gene. V usage is TRBV19 and J usage is TRBJ2-7, with unresolved D. Trimming pared 3 bases from V and 5 bases from J, leaving 5 bases between. The CDR3 totals 11 residues. The germline gives CDR1 LNHDA, CDR2 SQIVND (reference sequence). CDR3 bases read: TGTGCCAGTAGTATTGCGAACGAG. The encoded protein is CASSIANE. The whole CDR3 sequence is CASSIANEQYF.